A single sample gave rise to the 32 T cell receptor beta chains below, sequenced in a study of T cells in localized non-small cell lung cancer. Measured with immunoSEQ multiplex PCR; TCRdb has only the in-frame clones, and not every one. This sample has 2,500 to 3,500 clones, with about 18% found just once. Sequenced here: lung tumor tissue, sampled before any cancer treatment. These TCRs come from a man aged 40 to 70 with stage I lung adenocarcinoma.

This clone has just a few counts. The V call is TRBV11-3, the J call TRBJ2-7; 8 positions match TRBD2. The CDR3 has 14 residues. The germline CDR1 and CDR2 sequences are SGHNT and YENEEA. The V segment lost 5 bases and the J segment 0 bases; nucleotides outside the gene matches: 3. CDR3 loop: CASSREGSSYEQYF. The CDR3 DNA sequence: TGTGCCAGCAGCCGGGAGGGTAGCTCCTACGAGCAGTACTTC.

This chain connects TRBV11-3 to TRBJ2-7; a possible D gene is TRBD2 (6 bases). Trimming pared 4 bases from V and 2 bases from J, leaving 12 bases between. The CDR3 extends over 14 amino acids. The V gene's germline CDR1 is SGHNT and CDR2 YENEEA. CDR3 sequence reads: CASSSTDYTYEQYF. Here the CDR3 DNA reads TGTGCCAGCAGCTCGACGGACTATACCTACGAGCAGTACTTC. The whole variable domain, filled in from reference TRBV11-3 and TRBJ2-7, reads EAGVVQSPRYKIIEKKQPVAFWCNPISGHNTLYWYLQNLGQGPELLIRYENEEAVDDSQLPKDRFSAERLKGVDSTLKIQPAELGDSAVYLCASSSTDYTYEQYFGPGTRLTVT.

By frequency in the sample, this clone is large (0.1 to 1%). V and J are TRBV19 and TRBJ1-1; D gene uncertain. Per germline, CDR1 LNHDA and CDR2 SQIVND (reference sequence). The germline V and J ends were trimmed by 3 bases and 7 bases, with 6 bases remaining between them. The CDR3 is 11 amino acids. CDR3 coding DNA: TGTGCCAGTAGTATTGGAGTTGAAGCTTTCTTT. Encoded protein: CASSIGVEAFF.

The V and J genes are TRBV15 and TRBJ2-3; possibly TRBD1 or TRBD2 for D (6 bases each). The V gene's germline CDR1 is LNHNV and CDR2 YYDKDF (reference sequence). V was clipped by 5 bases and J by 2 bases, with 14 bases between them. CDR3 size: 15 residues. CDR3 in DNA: TGTGCCACCAGCGGCTGGGGGGCCCTCACAGATACGCAGTATTTT. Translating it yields CATSGWGALTDTQYF.

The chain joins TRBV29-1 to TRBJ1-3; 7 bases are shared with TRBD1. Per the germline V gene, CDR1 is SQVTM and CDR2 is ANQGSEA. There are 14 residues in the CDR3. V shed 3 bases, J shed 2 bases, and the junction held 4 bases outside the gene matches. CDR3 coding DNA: TGCAGCGTTGAGACCGGGACAGCTGGAAACACCATATATTTT. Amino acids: CSVETGTAGNTIYF.

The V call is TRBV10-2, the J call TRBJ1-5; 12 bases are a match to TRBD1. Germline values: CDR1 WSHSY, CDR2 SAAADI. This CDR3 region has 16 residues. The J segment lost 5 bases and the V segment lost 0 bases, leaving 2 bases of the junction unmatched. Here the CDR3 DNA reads TGCGCCAGCAGTGAGTCAGGGACAGGGGGCGATCAGCCCCAGCATTTT. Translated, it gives CASSESGTGGDQPQHF.

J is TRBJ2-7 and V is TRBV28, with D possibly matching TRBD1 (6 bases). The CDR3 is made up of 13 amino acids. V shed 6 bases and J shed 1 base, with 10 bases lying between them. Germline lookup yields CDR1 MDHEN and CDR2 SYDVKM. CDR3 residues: CASRPGQSYEQYF. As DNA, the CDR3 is TGTGCCAGCAGACCCGGACAGTCCTACGAGCAGTACTTC.

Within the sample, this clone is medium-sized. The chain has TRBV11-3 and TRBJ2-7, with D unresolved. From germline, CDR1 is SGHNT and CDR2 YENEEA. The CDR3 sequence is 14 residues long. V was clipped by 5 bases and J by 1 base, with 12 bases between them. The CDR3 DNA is TGTGCCAGCAGCCCCCGGCTCGGGTCCTACGAGCAGTACGTC. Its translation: CASSPRLGSYEQYV.

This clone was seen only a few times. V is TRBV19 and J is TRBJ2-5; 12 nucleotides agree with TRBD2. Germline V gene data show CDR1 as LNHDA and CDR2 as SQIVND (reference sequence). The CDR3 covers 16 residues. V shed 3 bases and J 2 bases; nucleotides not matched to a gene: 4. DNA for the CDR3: TGTGCCAGTAGTATCTCTGGGACTAGCGGGCAAGAGACCCAGTACTTC. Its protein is CASSISGTSGQETQYF.

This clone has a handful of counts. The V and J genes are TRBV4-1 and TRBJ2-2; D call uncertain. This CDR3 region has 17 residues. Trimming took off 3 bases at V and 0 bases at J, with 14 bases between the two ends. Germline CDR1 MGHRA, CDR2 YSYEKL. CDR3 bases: TGCGCCAGCAGCCAGGTCGGTCTAAGCACGAACACCGGGGAGCTGTTTTTT. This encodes CASSQVGLSTNTGELFF.

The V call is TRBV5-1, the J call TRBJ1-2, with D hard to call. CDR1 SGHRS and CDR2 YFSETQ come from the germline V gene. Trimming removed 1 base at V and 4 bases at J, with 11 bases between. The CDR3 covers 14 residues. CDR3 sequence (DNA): TGCGCCAGCAGCTTGAGTAGCACAGTCTATGGCTACACCTTC. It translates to CASSLSSTVYGYTF.

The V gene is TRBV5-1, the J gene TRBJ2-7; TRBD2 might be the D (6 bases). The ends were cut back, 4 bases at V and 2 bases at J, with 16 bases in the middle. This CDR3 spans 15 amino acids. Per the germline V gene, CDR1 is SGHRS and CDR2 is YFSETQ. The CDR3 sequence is CASSASSGLAYEQYF. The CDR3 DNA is TGCGCCAGCAGCGCTTCGAGCGGGCTAGCCTACGAGCAGTACTTC. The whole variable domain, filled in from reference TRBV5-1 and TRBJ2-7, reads KAGVTQTPRYLIKTRGQQVTLSCSPISGHRSVSWYQQTPGQGLQFLFEYFSETQRNKGNFPGRFSGRQFSNSRSEMNVSTLELGDSALYLCASSASSGLAYEQYFGPGTRLTVT.

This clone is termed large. The CDR3 DNA reads TGTGCCAGCAGCTTGGGGGGGCTCATGAACACTGAAGCTTTCTTT. Amino acid sequence: CASSLGGLMNTEAFF. The chain is built from TRBV11-3 and TRBJ1-1, with a possible D match to TRBD1 (6 bases). Trimming left V 3 bases short and J 0 bases short, with 11 bases between. This CDR3 is 15 amino acids long. Germline V gene sequence: CDR1 SGHNT, CDR2 YENEEA.

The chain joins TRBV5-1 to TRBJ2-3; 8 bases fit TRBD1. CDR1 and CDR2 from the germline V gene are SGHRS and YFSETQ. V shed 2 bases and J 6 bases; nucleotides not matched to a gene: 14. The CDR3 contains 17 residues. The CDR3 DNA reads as TGCGCCAGCAGCTTATTCGGGACAGGAGGGGCGGATGATACGCAGTATTTT. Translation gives CASSLFGTGGADDTQYF.

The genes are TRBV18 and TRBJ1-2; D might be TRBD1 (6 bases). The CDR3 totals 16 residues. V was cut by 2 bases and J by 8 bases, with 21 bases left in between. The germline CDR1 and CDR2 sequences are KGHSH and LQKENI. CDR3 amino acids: CASSPSTNRDTGGYTF. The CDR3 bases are TGTGCCAGCTCACCAAGTACAAACCGGGACACGGGGGGCTACACCTTC. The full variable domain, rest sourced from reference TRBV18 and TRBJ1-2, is NAGVMQNPRHLVRRRGQEARLRCSPMKGHSHVYWYRQLPEEGLKFMVYLQKENIIDESGMPKERFSAEFPKEGPSILRIQQVVRGDSAAYFCASSPSTNRDTGGYTFGSGTRLTVV.

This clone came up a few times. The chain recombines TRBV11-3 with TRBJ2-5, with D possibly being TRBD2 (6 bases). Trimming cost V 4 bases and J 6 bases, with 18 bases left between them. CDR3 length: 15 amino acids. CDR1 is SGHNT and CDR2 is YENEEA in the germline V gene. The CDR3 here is CASSSAEGGEKTQYF. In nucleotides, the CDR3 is TGTGCCAGCAGCTCTGCGGAAGGCGGGGAAAAGACCCAGTACTTC.

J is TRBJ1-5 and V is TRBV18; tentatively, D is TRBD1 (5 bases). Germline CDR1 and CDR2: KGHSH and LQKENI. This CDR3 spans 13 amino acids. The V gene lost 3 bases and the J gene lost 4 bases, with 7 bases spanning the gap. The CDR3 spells CASSPEGNQPQHF. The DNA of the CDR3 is TGTGCCAGCTCACCGGAGGGGAATCAGCCCCAGCATTTT.

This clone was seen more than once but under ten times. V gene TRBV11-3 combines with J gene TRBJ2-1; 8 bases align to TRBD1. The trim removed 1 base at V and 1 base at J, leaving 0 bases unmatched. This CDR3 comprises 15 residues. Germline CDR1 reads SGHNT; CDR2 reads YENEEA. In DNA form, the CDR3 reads TGTGCCAGCAGCTTAGGGACAGGGTCCTACAATGAGCAGTTCTTC. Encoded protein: CASSLGTGSYNEQFF.

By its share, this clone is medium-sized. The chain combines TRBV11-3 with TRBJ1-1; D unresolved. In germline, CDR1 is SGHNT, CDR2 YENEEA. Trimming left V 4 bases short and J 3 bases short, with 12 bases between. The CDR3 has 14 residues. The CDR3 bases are TGTGCCAGCAGCTATAATCCCGGAGACACTGAAGCTTTCTTT. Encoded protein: CASSYNPGDTEAFF.

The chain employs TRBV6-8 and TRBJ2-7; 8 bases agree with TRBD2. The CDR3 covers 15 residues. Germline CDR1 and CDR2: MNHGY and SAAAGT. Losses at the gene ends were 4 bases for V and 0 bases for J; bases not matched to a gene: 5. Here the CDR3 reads CASSSTSGSSYEQYF. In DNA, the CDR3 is TGTGCCAGCAGTTCTACTAGCGGAAGCTCCTACGAGCAGTACTTC.

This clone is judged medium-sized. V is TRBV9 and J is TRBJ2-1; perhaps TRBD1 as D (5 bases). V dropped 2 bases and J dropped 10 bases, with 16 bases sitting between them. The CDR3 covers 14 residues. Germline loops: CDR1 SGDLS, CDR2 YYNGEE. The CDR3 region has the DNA TGTGCCAGCAGCGTTGAAGATGGGGCGAGGGAGCAGTTCTTC. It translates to CASSVEDGAREQFF.

DNA of the CDR3: TGTGCCAGCTCACCGAAAGGGGGGTCCACTGAAGCTTTCTTT. The encoded protein is CASSPKGGSTEAFF. The chain carries TRBV18 and TRBJ1-1; D might be TRBD1 (6 bases). The germline V gene has CDR1 KGHSH and CDR2 LQKENI. The CDR3 contains 14 residues. Trimming removed 3 bases from V and 4 bases from J, with 12 bases in between.

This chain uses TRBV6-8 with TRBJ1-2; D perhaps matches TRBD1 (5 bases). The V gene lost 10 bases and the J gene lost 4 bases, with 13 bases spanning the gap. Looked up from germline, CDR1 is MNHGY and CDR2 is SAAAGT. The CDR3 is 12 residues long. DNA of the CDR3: TGTGCCATCGCCCCCGACAGCTATGGCTACACCTTC. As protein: CAIAPDSYGYTF.

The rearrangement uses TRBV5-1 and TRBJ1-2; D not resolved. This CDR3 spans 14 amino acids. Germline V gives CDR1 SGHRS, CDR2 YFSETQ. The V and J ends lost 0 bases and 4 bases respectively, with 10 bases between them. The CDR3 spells CASSLEADRYGYTF. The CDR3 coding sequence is TGCGCCAGCAGCTTGGAGGCAGATCGCTATGGCTACACCTTC.

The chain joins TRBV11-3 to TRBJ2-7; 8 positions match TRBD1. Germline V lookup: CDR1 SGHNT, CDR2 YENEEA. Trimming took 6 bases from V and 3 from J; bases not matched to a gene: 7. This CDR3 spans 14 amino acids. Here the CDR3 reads CASSFNTGGYEQYF. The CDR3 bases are TGTGCCAGCAGTTTCAACACAGGGGGCTACGAGCAGTACTTC.

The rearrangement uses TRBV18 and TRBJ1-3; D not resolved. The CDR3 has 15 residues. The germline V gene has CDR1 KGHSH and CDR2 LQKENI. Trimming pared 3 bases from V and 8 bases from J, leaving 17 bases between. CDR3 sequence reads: CASSPTRSREDTIYF. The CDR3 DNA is TGTGCCAGCTCACCGACCCGGTCCCGAGAGGACACCATATATTTT.

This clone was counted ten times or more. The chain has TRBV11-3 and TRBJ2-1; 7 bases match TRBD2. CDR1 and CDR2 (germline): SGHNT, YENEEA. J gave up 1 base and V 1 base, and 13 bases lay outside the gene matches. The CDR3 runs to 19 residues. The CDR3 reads CASSLGSGGTLASYNEQFF. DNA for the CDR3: TGTGCCAGCAGCTTAGGGTCCGGGGGGACCCTAGCTTCCTACAATGAGCAGTTCTTC.

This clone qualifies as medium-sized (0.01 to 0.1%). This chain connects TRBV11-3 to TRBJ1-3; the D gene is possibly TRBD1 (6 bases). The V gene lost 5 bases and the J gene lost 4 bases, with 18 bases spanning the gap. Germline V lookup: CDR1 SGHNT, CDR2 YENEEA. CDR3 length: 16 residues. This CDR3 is CASSLSGGTFGNTIYF. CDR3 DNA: TGTGCCAGCAGCCTTAGTGGGGGGACATTCGGAAACACCATATATTTT. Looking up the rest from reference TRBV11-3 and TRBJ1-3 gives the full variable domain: EAGVVQSPRYKIIEKKQPVAFWCNPISGHNTLYWYLQNLGQGPELLIRYENEEAVDDSQLPKDRFSAERLKGVDSTLKIQPAELGDSAVYLCASSLSGGTFGNTIYFGEGSWLTVV.

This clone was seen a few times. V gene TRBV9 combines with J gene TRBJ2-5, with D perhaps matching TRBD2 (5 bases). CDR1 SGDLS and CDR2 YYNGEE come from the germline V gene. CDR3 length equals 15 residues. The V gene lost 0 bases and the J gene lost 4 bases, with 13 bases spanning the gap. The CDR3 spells CASSVEASGGETQYF. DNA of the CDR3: TGTGCCAGCAGCGTAGAGGCCTCAGGAGGAGAGACCCAGTACTTC.

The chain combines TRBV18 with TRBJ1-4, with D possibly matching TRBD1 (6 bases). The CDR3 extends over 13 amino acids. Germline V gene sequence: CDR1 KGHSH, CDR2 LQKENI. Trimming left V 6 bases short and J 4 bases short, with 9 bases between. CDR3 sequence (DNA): TGTGCCAGCTCGGGGGCACTTAATGAAAAACTGTTTTTT. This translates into CASSGALNEKLFF. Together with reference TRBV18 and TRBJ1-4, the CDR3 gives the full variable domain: NAGVMQNPRHLVRRRGQEARLRCSPMKGHSHVYWYRQLPEEGLKFMVYLQKENIIDESGMPKERFSAEFPKEGPSILRIQQVVRGDSAAYFCASSGALNEKLFFGSGTQLSVL.

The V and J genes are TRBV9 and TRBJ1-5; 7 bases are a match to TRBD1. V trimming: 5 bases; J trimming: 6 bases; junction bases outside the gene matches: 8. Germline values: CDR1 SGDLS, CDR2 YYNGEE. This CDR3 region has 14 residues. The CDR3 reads CASRETGISQPQHF. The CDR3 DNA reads TGTGCCAGCAGAGAGACAGGGATTAGTCAGCCCCAGCATTTT.

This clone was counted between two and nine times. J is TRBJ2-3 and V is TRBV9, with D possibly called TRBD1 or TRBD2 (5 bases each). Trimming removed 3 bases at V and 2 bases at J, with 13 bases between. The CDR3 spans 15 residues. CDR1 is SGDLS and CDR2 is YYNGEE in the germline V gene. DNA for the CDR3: TGTGCCAGCAGCGCGGGGACCATCTTCACAGATACGCAGTATTTT. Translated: CASSAGTIFTDTQYF.